The following is a T cell receptor beta chain sequence with its context. Antigen unknown. The data were obtained in a study of cytomegalovirus exposure and HLA in healthy donors. Overall study findings and caveats: A later analysis found most CMV-associated TCR beta chains apparently HLA-restricted. Among donors in an Asian-associated ancestry cluster, a later analysis reportedly found fewer N-insertions than the roughly 610-donor mean. Highly shared sequence variants in one cluster were likely a sequencing artifact. Cytomegalovirus association was assigned to more than 150 TCR beta chains.

The CDR3 has 14 amino acids. Germline values: CDR1 MDHEN, CDR2 SYDVKM. PCR was performed using 60 Vbeta and 13 Jbeta primers. Some clones are missing from TCRdb's copy, which holds only in-frame ones; the method was immunoSEQ multiplex PCR. This sample has about 180,000 clones, with about 77% found just once. The sequencing input was PBMCs. J is TRBJ2-5 and V is TRBV28, with 7 bases matching TRBD2. TRBJ2-7 matches the DNA end more closely, so the J call is doubtful. This clonotype was sampled from a woman aged 25-40 years in good health and CMV-seropositive. The CDR3 region has the DNA TGTGCCAGCAGTTCCTTAGGACTAGCCTACGAGCAGTACTTC. Protein: CASSSLGLAYEQYF.